This T cell receptor (beta chain) comes out of a study of blood T cell repertoires in COVID-19. Study-level background: From T cells, B-cell-depleted T cells, or PBMCs came the material, which was cDNA or gDNA.

Libraries were prepared by immunoSEQ multiplex PCR; TCRdb keeps only in-frame clonotypes and omits some of them. The sample lists some 200,000 clones; about 86% were seen once. The CDR3 has 13 amino acids. From germline, CDR1 is MNHEY and CDR2 SMNVEV (reference sequence). Trimming removed 4 bases from V and 7 bases from J; junction bases left unmatched: 1. The V and J genes are TRBV27 and TRBJ1-4; 9 bases align to TRBD1. The sequence was collected from a man aged 25-45 years with active or convalescent COVID-19. Input material: peripheral blood. The CDR3 reads CASSWGQGEKLFF. In nucleotides, the CDR3 is TGTGCCAGCAGTTGGGGACAGGGTGAAAAACTGTTTTTT.